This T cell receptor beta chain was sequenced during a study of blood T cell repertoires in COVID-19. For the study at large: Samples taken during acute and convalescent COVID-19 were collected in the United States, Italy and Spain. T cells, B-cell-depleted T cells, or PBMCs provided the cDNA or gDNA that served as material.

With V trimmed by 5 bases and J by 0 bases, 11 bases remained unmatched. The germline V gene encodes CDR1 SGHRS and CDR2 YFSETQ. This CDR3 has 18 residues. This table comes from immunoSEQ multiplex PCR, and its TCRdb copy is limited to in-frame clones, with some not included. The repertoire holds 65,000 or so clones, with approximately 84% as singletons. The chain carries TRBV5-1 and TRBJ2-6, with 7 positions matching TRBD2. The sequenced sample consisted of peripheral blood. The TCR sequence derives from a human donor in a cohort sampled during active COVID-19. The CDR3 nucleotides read TGCGCCAGCAGAACCCGGACTAGTCCCGCCTCTGGGGCCAACGTCCTGACTTTC. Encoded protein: CASRTRTSPASGANVLTF.